This T cell receptor beta chain was sequenced for a study of control samples from healthy donors and cancer patients. This clone has just a few counts. TCRdb's table, derived via immunoSEQ multiplex PCR, lists solely in-frame clones and lacks some. The sample contains around 130,000 clones, about 88% of which appear only once. Source material: blood. This clonotype was obtained from a man aged 50-60 years in good health.

The CDR3 loop reads CAITTGQNNQPQHF. The CDR3 region has the DNA TGTGCCATCACAACGGGACAGAACAATCAGCCCCAGCATTTT. The V call is TRBV2, the J call TRBJ1-5, with 7 positions matching TRBD1. The ends lost 10 bases at V and 3 bases at J; junction bases unmatched: 9. The CDR3 has 14 residues. Germline lookup yields CDR1 SNHLY and CDR2 FYNNEI.